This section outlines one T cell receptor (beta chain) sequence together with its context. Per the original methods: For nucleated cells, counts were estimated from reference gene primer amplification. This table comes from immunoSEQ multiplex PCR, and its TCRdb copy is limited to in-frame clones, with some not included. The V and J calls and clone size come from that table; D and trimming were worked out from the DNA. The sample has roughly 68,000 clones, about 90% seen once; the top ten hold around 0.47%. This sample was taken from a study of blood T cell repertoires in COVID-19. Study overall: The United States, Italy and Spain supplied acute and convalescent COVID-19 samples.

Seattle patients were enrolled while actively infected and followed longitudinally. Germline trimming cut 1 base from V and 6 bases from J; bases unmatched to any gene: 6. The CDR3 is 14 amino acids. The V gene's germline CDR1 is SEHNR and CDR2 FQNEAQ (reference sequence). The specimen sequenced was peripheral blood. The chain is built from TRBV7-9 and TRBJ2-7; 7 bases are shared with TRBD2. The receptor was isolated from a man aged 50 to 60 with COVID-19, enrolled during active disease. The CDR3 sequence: CASSLVTGRGEQYF. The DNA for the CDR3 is TGTGCCAGCAGCTTAGTGACTGGGAGGGGCGAGCAGTACTTC.